Listed here are 20 T cell receptor beta chains from one sample, sequenced in a study of T cell changes during pregnancy in multiple sclerosis. Assay: immunoSEQ multiplex PCR; the TCRdb copy retains only in-frame clones and omits some. Among roughly 80,000 clones listed, just over 90% were seen once. Sequencing used peripheral blood, obtained before pregnancy. The receptor set was obtained from a female donor with multiple sclerosis, enrolled in a pregnancy study.

The chain recombines TRBV7-4 with TRBJ2-4, with 9 bases matching TRBD2. The CDR3 consists of 15 residues. The junction had 6 bases not matched to a gene; V was cut back by 1 base and J by 8 bases. CDR1 is SGHVT, CDR2 SQSDAQ, per germline. The CDR3 DNA follows: TGTGCCAGCAGCTTAGGGGGTAGCGGGAGTGACATTCAGTACTTC. It translates to CASSLGGSGSDIQYF.

J is TRBJ2-1 and V is TRBV6-1; 8 bases agree with TRBD2. The J segment lost 10 bases and the V segment lost 4 bases, leaving 15 bases of the junction unmatched. The V gene's germline CDR1 is MNHNS and CDR2 SASEGT. The CDR3 consists of 16 residues. The CDR3 spells CASSGRRGGRIQEQFF. CDR3 sequence (DNA): TGTGCCAGCAGTGGCCGCCGGGGGGGCCGGATCCAAGAGCAGTTCTTC.

The chain employs TRBV6-1 and TRBJ1-2; D perhaps matches TRBD1 (5 bases). This CDR3 spans 12 amino acids. Germline CDR1 MNHNS, CDR2 SASEGT. The ends were cut back, 5 bases at V and 4 bases at J, with 8 bases in the middle. The CDR3 DNA reads as TGTGCCAGCAGTAGGGGTGTCTATGGCTACACCTTC. Protein sequence: CASSRGVYGYTF.

The chain combines TRBV2 with TRBJ2-1; 12 bases are shared with TRBD2. With V trimmed by 6 bases and J by 9 bases, 6 bases remained unmatched. The CDR3 loop spans 14 amino acids. Germline V gene lookup returns CDR1 SNHLY and CDR2 FYNNEI. In nucleotides, the CDR3 is TGTGCCAGCAGCCCCCTAGCGGGAGGGACTGAGCAGTTCTTC. As protein: CASSPLAGGTEQFF. Complete variable domain (other parts from reference TRBV2 and TRBJ2-1): EPEVTQTPSHQVTQMGQEVILRCVPISNHLYFYWYRQILGQKVEFLVSFYNNEISEKSEIFDDQFSVERPDGSNFTLKIRSTKLEDSAMYFCASSPLAGGTEQFFGPGTRLTVL.

The J gene is TRBJ2-4, the V gene TRBV28; 12 bases agree with TRBD2. J was trimmed by 2 bases and V by 5 bases; bases with no gene match: 4. The CDR3 sequence is 16 residues long. Germline V CDR1 and CDR2: MDHEN, SYDVKM. CDR3 coding DNA: TGTGCCAGCAGTCTGCTAGCGGGAGGGACCAAAAACATTCAGTACTTC. This translates into CASSLLAGGTKNIQYF.

This sequence joins TRBV2 and TRBJ2-7, with 10 positions matching TRBD2. The CDR3 loop spans 15 amino acids. Germline CDR1 reads SNHLY; CDR2 reads FYNNEI. J was trimmed by 4 bases and V by 6 bases; bases with no gene match: 9. This chain's CDR3 is CASSTTSSGSYEQYF. Here the CDR3 DNA reads TGTGCCAGCAGCACCACCTCTAGCGGGAGTTACGAGCAGTACTTC. Full variable domain (rest looked up from reference TRBV2 and TRBJ2-7): EPEVTQTPSHQVTQMGQEVILRCVPISNHLYFYWYRQILGQKVEFLVSFYNNEISEKSEIFDDQFSVERPDGSNFTLKIRSTKLEDSAMYFCASSTTSSGSYEQYFGPGTRLTVT.

This chain links TRBV9 with TRBJ2-2, with D maybe TRBD2 (5 bases). V gave up 5 bases and J gave up 5 bases, with 16 bases separating them. CDR3 length: 15 amino acids. In germline, CDR1 is SGDLS, CDR2 YYNGEE. CDR3 residues: CASRISGSGTGELFF. CDR3 in DNA: TGTGCCAGCAGGATTTCGGGATCGGGAACCGGGGAGCTGTTTTTT.

The CDR3 reads CASSGTASTDTQYF. The CDR3 DNA reads TGTGCCAGCTCCGGGACAGCTAGCACAGATACGCAGTATTTT. The rearrangement joins TRBV2 to TRBJ2-3, with TRBD1 matching over 7 bases. V lost 8 bases, J lost 0 bases, and 5 bases stayed unmatched. Germline CDR1 is SNHLY and CDR2 is FYNNEI. The CDR3 has 14 residues.

The chain has TRBV7-3 and TRBJ2-3; 10 bases line up with TRBD2. The CDR3 runs to 18 residues. The trim removed 5 bases at V and 0 bases at J, leaving 11 bases unmatched. Germline CDR1 reads SGHTA; CDR2 reads FQGTGA. CDR3 sequence: CASSQSSSGRDSTDTQYF. CDR3 sequence (DNA): TGTGCCAGCAGCCAGTCCTCCAGCGGGAGGGATAGCACAGATACGCAGTATTTT.

The V call is TRBV4-1, the J call TRBJ1-4; 7 bases are a match to TRBD1. The CDR3 length is 16 residues. V was clipped by 1 base and J by 8 bases; unmatched bases: 10. Germline V gives CDR1 MGHRA, CDR2 YSYEKL. This chain's CDR3 is CASSQGQGGAVEKLFF. CDR3 in DNA: TGCGCCAGCAGCCAAGGTCAGGGGGGAGCAGTCGAAAAACTGTTTTTT.

The chain couples TRBV6-5 to TRBJ1-1; no firm D call. The CDR3 spans 14 residues. Germline V gene lookup returns CDR1 MNHEY and CDR2 SVGAGI. V was clipped by 5 bases and J by 1 base, with 11 bases between them. CDR3 amino acids: CASSQTLANTEAFF. In DNA, the CDR3 is TGTGCCAGCAGTCAGACCCTAGCGAACACTGAAGCTTTCTTT.

The chain joins TRBV6-1 to TRBJ1-2, with TRBD1 matching over 9 bases. Trimming took 10 bases from V and 9 from J; bases not matched to a gene: 18. Germline lookup yields CDR1 MNHNS and CDR2 SASEGT. This CDR3 has 15 residues. The DNA for the CDR3 is TGTGCCATCATACTCCTCGGGACAGGGCTCTCGCGCTACACCTTC. This codes for CAIILLGTGLSRYTF.

The chain has TRBV11-2 and TRBJ2-2; D not certain. The CDR3 covers 15 residues. In germline, CDR1 is SGHAT, CDR2 FQNNGV. The V end was cut by 2 bases, the J end by 0 bases, with 7 bases between. Here the CDR3 DNA reads TGTGCCAGCAGCTTACGCGGAGCGAACACCGGGGAGCTGTTTTTT. This codes for CASSLRGANTGELFF.

CDR3 loop: CASSQIPPQPQHF. DNA for the CDR3: TGTGCCAGCAGCCAGATCCCGCCTCAGCCCCAGCATTTT. This rearrangement joins TRBV7-9 to TRBJ1-5; D is unresolved. V lost 5 bases, J lost 6 bases, and 11 bases lay in between. CDR1 is SEHNR and CDR2 is FQNEAQ in the germline V gene (reference sequence). CDR3 length equals 13 residues. Using reference TRBV7-9 and TRBJ1-5 for the parts outside the CDR3, the full variable domain is DTGVSQNPRHKITKRGQNVTFRCDPISEHNRLYWYRQTLGQGPEFLTYFQNEAQLEKSRLLSDRFSAERPKGSFSTLEIQRTEQGDSAMYLCASSQIPPQPQHFGDGTRLSIL.

Written as DNA, the CDR3 is TGTGCCAGTAGTTTCGGAGTTGCAGAGACCCAGTACTTC. It yields the protein CASSFGVAETQYF. V is TRBV19 and J is TRBJ2-5; D not resolved. This CDR3 contains 13 residues. Trimming removed 5 bases from V and 4 bases from J, with 11 bases in between. From germline, CDR1 is LNHDA and CDR2 SQIVND (reference sequence). Full variable domain (remainder filled in from reference TRBV19 and TRBJ2-5): DGGITQSPKYLFRKEGQNVTLSCEQNLNHDAMYWYRQDPGQGLRLIYYSQIVNDFQKGDIAEGYSVSREKKESFPLTVTSAQKNPTAFYLCASSFGVAETQYFGPGTRLLVL.

This chain links TRBV25-1 with TRBJ2-7; 10 bases match TRBD1. Germline-derived CDR1 and CDR2 are MGHDK and SYGVNS. The CDR3 sequence is 14 residues long. V gave up 3 bases and J gave up 4 bases; unmatched junction bases: 3. CDR3 residues: CASSEPGQGYEQYF. CDR3 coding DNA: TGTGCCAGCAGTGAGCCGGGACAGGGGTACGAGCAGTACTTC.

V is TRBV5-4 and J is TRBJ1-1; 9 bases align to TRBD1. This CDR3 is built from 15 residues. Germline V gene data show CDR1 as SGHNT and CDR2 as YYREEE (reference sequence). V was clipped by 2 bases and J by 1 base; unmatched bases: 3. The CDR3 DNA reads as TGTGCCAGCAGCTTCCCGACAGGGGGGAACACTGAAGCTTTCTTT. It encodes CASSFPTGGNTEAFF.

The chain is built from TRBV7-6 and TRBJ2-1, with 10 bases aligning to TRBD2. V lost 1 base, J lost 10 bases, and 1 base stayed unmatched. The CDR3 sequence is 13 residues long. Germline V lookup: CDR1 SGHVS, CDR2 FNYEAQ. The CDR3 reads CASSLELAGEQFF. CDR3 nucleotide sequence: TGTGCCAGCAGCTTAGAACTAGCGGGAGAGCAGTTCTTC.

The chain joins TRBV7-9 to TRBJ1-1; TRBD1 is a possible D gene (5 bases). Looked up from germline, CDR1 is SEHNR and CDR2 is FQNEAQ (reference sequence). Trimming removed 5 bases at V and 5 bases at J, with 9 bases between. CDR3 length: 12 residues. The CDR3 protein is CASSPGGTEAFF. The DNA of the CDR3 is TGTGCCAGCAGCCCGGGGGGAACTGAAGCTTTCTTT.

The rearrangement uses TRBV6-5 and TRBJ1-2; 8 bases agree with TRBD1. CDR3 size: 12 residues. Germline V gene lookup returns CDR1 MNHEY and CDR2 SVGAGI. Trimming cost V 5 bases and J 4 bases; bases outside gene matches: 0. In nucleotides, the CDR3 is TGTGCCAGCAGTGGGACAGGCTATGGCTACACCTTC. Its translation is CASSGTGYGYTF.